This TCR beta chain was found in a study of Ad26.COV2.S vaccination and SARS-CoV-2 variants. Across the whole study: Recipients of Ad26.COV2.S got it intramuscularly, once or twice 56 days apart.

Study observations and caveats: Placebo recipients showed lower spike-specific TCR breadth than vaccinees. With respect to non-spike TCR breadth, vaccine and placebo recipients were similar.

The table came from immunoSEQ multiplex PCR; TCRdb's copy has only in-frame clones and leaves some out. The sample carries hundreds of thousands of clones, 83% recorded once. Documented treatment: some 20 received Ad26.COV2.S at low or high dose, single or two shots; about 5 received placebo; per-sample allocation not given. Sampling happened 63 days after the first vaccine or placebo injection. Recruitment in Boston yielded a donor of adult age, 18-55 years. Germline V lookup: CDR1 SQVTM, CDR2 ANQGSEA. This CDR3 has 11 residues. Trimming removed 4 bases at V and 6 bases at J, with 9 bases between. To note about this clone: Its antigen is currently unknown.

J is TRBJ1-2 and V is TRBV29-1; no firm D call. This clonotype originated in a person between 18 and 65 years old who received the Ad26.COV2.S COVID-19 vaccine or a placebo. This specimen was peripheral blood, taken in a trial of Ad26.COV2.S vaccine versus placebo. CDR3 amino acids: CSVVGRDGYTF. The CDR3 DNA reads as TGCAGCGTTGTGGGGAGAGATGGCTACACCTTC.